The 19 T cell receptor beta chains given below trace back to one sample, sequenced in a study of shared clonotypes between healthy human individuals. The naive CD8 subset, CD45RO-negative cells positively selected for CCR7, excluded terminally differentiated effector memory CD45RA+ cells. Clones were read by immunoSEQ multiplex PCR, and TCRdb kept only the in-frame ones, dropping some. The table shows roughly 2,000,000 clones, with 85% to 95% occurring only once. The specimen sequenced was naive CD8+ T cells sorted from blood. These receptors all stem from a man between 18 and 29 years old in good health.

This chain uses TRBV28 with TRBJ2-7; D could derive from TRBD1 or TRBD2 (5 bases each). CDR1 and CDR2 from the germline V gene are MDHEN and SYDVKM. Trimming cost V 3 bases and J 6 bases, with 15 bases left between them. The CDR3 runs to 14 residues. CDR3 protein: CASSFGDRGFEQYF. The CDR3 coding sequence is TGTGCCAGCAGTTTTGGGGACCGAGGCTTCGAGCAGTACTTC.

This chain links TRBV19 with TRBJ2-7, with D maybe TRBD1 (5 bases). CDR1 and CDR2 from the germline V gene are LNHDA and SQIVND (reference sequence). The CDR3 consists of 15 residues. V was pared by 5 bases and J by 6 bases, with 20 bases between. The CDR3: CASSPSGWTSLEQYF. The CDR3 DNA sequence: TGTGCCAGTAGTCCCTCGGGCTGGACATCTCTCGAGCAGTACTTC.

The gene calls are TRBV4-1 and TRBJ2-1; D gene unclear. This CDR3 region has 15 residues. The V end was cut by 1 base, the J end by 3 bases, with 10 bases between. In germline, CDR1 is MGHRA, CDR2 YSYEKL. In DNA form, the CDR3 reads TGCGCCAGCAGCCAAGTAGCTACAGACTACAATGAGCAGTTCTTC. Protein: CASSQVATDYNEQFF.

V usage is TRBV4-1 and J usage is TRBJ2-7, with 12 bases fitting TRBD2. V was pared by 4 bases and J by 3 bases, with 4 bases of the junction left unmatched. Germline CDR1 MGHRA, CDR2 YSYEKL. This CDR3 is built from 15 residues. The CDR3 sequence is CASSPRLAGDYEQYF. Written as DNA, the CDR3 is TGCGCCAGCAGCCCCAGACTAGCGGGAGACTACGAGCAGTACTTC.

Of note for this clone: The sample holds other DNA sequences that translate to the same CDR3. The chain employs TRBV4-1 and TRBJ2-1, with a tentative D call TRBD2 (5 bases). Germline V CDR1 and CDR2: MGHRA, YSYEKL. Trimming left V 3 bases short and J 1 base short, with 7 bases between. The CDR3 consists of 14 residues. This CDR3 reads CASSQGGSYNEQFF. CDR3 DNA: TGCGCCAGCAGCCAGGGCGGGTCCTACAATGAGCAGTTCTTC.

In its sample, this clone was seen once. The rearrangement links TRBV5-1 to TRBJ2-3; the match to TRBD2 covers 10 bases. The CDR3 length is 16 residues. The junction had 6 bases not matched to a gene; V was cut back by 3 bases and J by 2 bases. Germline V CDR1 and CDR2: SGHRS, YFSETQ. Here the CDR3 reads CASSYTSGTLTDTQYF. The CDR3 nucleotides are TGCGCCAGCAGCTATACTAGCGGGACTCTCACAGATACGCAGTATTTT.

The rearrangement joins TRBV13 to TRBJ2-1; perhaps D is TRBD1 or TRBD2 (6 bases each). The CDR3 runs 14 residues. Germline CDR1 reads PRHDT; CDR2 reads FYEKMQ (reference sequence). The V and J ends lost 5 bases and 0 bases respectively, with 8 bases between them. CDR3 bases: TGTGCCAGCAGCAGGGGGGCCTCCTACAATGAGCAGTTCTTC. It translates to CASSRGASYNEQFF. Based on the CDR3 plus reference TRBV13 and TRBJ2-1, the full variable domain is AAGVIQSPRHLIKEKRETATLKCYPIPRHDTVYWYQQGPGQDPQFLISFYEKMQSDKGSIPDRFSAQQFSDYHSELNMSSLELGDSALYFCASSRGASYNEQFFGPGTRLTVL.

The chain uses TRBV27 and TRBJ2-7; D is uncertain. The ends were cut back, 5 bases at V and 0 bases at J, with 17 bases in the middle. Germline-derived CDR1 and CDR2 are MNHEY and SMNVEV (reference sequence). CDR3 length equals 16 residues. CDR3 in DNA: TGTGCCAGCAGTCCCTCCTCAGGCCATAGCTCCTACGAGCAGTACTTC. As protein: CASSPSSGHSSYEQYF.

This rearrangement joins TRBV6-6 to TRBJ2-3, with 8 bases identical to TRBD2. The J segment lost 0 bases and the V segment lost 2 bases, leaving 4 bases of the junction unmatched. The length of the CDR3 is 16 residues. CDR1 is MNHNY, CDR2 SVGAGI, per germline (reference sequence). CDR3 DNA: TGTGCCAGCAGTTACCTACTAGCGGCGAGCACAGATACGCAGTATTTT. Its translation is CASSYLLAASTDTQYF.

CDR3 loop: CSAYETGVGFGELFF. In DNA, the CDR3 is TGCAGCGCATACGAAACAGGGGTCGGTTTCGGGGAGCTGTTTTTT. The rearrangement uses TRBV29-1 and TRBJ2-2; 7 nucleotides align to TRBD1. CDR1 and CDR2 from the germline V gene are SQVTM and ANQGSEA. V lost 7 bases and J lost 7; bases outside the gene matches: 15. The CDR3 runs to 15 residues.

This rearrangement joins TRBV29-1 to TRBJ1-2; 8 bases align to TRBD1. The CDR3 length is 14 residues. Germline trimming cut 4 bases from V and 4 bases from J; bases unmatched to any gene: 8. In germline, CDR1 is SQVTM, CDR2 ANQGSEA. In DNA, the CDR3 is TGCAGCGTTGGCGCGACAGGGGCAGCCTATGGCTACACCTTC. It is translated as CSVGATGAAYGYTF. Full variable domain (missing parts from reference TRBV29-1 and TRBJ1-2): SAVISQKPSRDICQRGTSLTIQCQVDSQVTMMFWYRQQPGQSLTLIATANQGSEATYESGFVIDKFPISRPNLTFSTLTVSNMSPEDSSIYLCSVGATGAAYGYTFGSGTRLTVV.

CDR3 residues: CASSVVDTNTEAFF. The CDR3 DNA is TGTGCCAGCAGCGTAGTGGACACGAACACTGAAGCTTTCTTT. The chain links TRBV9 to TRBJ1-1; TRBD1 might be the D (5 bases). V was shortened by 0 bases and J by 1 base, with 7 bases between the two germline ends. Germline assignment: CDR1 SGDLS and CDR2 YYNGEE. This CDR3 contains 14 residues.

This clone has just a few counts. The rearrangement links TRBV9 to TRBJ1-1; 8 bases align to TRBD1. The V and J ends lost 2 bases and 2 bases, in that order; junction bases with no gene match: 5. Per the germline V gene, CDR1 is SGDLS and CDR2 is YYNGEE. The CDR3 spans 15 residues. CDR3 coding DNA: TGTGCCAGCAGCGTTTCTGGGACAGGAAACACTGAAGCTTTCTTT. Translated: CASSVSGTGNTEAFF.

This chain links TRBV4-3 with TRBJ2-3; D might be TRBD2 (5 bases). Trimming took off 4 bases at V and 1 base at J, with 12 bases between the two ends. CDR1 LGHNA and CDR2 YSLEER come from the germline V gene. The CDR3 has 15 amino acids. This CDR3 reads CASSRGREGTDTQYF. DNA for the CDR3: TGCGCCAGCAGCCGTGGACGGGAAGGCACAGATACGCAGTATTTT.

In DNA, the CDR3 is TGTGCCAGCAGCTCCACAGGGCCCGCCAATGGCTACACCTTC. It yields the protein CASSSTGPANGYTF. The chain combines TRBV7-3 with TRBJ1-2; D perhaps matches TRBD1 (6 bases). V was shortened by 4 bases and J by 6 bases, with 15 bases between the two germline ends. The CDR3 has 14 amino acids. The V gene's germline CDR1 is SGHTA and CDR2 FQGTGA.

The chain carries TRBV2 and TRBJ2-7; D unresolved. The length of the CDR3 is 13 residues. CDR1 SNHLY and CDR2 FYNNEI come from the germline V gene. The V end lost 4 bases, the J end lost 3 bases, and 10 bases lay between the germline ends. CDR3 in amino acids: CASSVNSNYEQYF. CDR3 nucleotides: TGTGCCAGCAGTGTAAACAGTAACTACGAGCAGTACTTC.

Of note for this clone: Different DNA sequences within this sample yield the same CDR3. The chain employs TRBV5-4 and TRBJ2-2, with no clear D. This CDR3 is 12 amino acids long. Looked up from germline, CDR1 is SGHNT and CDR2 is YYREEE (reference sequence). Trimming removed 2 bases from V and 6 bases from J, with 5 bases in between. CDR3: CASSLSAGELFF. The CDR3 DNA follows: TGTGCCAGCAGCTTATCGGCCGGGGAGCTGTTTTTT.

The rearrangement links TRBV10-3 to TRBJ2-1, with 8 bases that match TRBD2. This CDR3 comprises 16 residues. V shed 7 bases, J shed 1 base, and the junction held 9 bases outside the gene matches. Germline values: CDR1 ENHRY, CDR2 SYGVKD. CDR3 amino acids: CAINPSGRESYNEQFF. The DNA for the CDR3 is TGTGCCATCAACCCAAGCGGGAGAGAGTCCTACAATGAGCAGTTCTTC.

For this clone: Sequence at one end of the junction differs from germline and may be a read error. CDR3 DNA: TGTGCCATCAGTGAGGGCCAGGGAAGGGTCTTC. It codes for CAISEGQGRVF. The V gene is TRBV10-3, the J gene TRBJ2-1; weak D call: TRBD1 (5 bases). CDR1 is ENHRY, CDR2 SYGVKD, per germline. The CDR3 totals 11 residues.